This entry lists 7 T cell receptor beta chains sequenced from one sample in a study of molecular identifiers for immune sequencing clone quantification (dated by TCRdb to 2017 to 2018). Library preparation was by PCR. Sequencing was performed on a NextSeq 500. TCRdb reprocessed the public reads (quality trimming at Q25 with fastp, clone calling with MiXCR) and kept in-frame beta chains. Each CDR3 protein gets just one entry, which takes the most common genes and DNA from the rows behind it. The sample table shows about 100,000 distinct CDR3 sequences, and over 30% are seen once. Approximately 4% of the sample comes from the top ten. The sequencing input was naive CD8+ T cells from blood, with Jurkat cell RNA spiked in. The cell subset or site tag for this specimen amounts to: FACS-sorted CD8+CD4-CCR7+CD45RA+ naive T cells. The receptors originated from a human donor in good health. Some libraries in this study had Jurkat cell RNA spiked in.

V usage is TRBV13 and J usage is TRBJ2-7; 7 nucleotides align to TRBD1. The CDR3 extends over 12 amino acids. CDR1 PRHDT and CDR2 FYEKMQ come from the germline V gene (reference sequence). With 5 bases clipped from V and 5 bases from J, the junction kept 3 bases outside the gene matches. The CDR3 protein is CASSQGTDEQYF. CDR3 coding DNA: TGTGCCAGCAGCCAGGGGACAGACGAGCAGTACTTC.

CDR3 coding DNA: TGCGCCAGCAGCATGTCATCCCCCTACGAGCAGTACTTC. Translation: CASSMSSPYEQYF. The chain recombines TRBV5-1 with TRBJ2-7; the D is unclear. The CDR3 is 13 residues long. With 4 bases removed from V and 2 bases from J, the gap between germline ends came to 10 bases. The germline CDR1 and CDR2 sequences are SGHRS and YFSETQ.

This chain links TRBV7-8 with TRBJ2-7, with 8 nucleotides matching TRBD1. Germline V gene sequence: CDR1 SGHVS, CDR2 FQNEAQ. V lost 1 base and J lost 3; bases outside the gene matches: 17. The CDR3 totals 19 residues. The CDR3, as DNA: TGTGCCAGCAGCTTAGAAGTACGTCGGACAGGGCAATCGATCTACGAGCAGTACTTC. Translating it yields CASSLEVRRTGQSIYEQYF.

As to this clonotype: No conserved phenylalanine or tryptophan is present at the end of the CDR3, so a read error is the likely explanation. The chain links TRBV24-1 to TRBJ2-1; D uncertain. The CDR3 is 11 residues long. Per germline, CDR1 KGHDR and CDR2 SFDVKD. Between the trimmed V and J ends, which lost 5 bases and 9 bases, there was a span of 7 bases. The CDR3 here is CATSAGTEQFI. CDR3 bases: TGTGCCACCAGTGCAGGAACTGAGCAGTTCATC.

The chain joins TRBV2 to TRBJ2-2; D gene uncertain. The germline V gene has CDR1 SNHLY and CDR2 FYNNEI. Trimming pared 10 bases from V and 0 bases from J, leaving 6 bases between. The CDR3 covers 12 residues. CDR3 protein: CAISANTGELFF. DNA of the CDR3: TGTGCCATCAGCGCGAACACCGGGGAGCTGTTTTTT.

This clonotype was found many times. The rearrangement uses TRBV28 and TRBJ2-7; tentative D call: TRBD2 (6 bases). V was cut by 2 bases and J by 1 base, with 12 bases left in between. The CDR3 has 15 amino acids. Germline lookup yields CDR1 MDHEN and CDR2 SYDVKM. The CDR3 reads CASSLMSGGSYEQYF. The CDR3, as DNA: TGTGCCAGCAGTTTAATGTCTGGAGGGTCCTACGAGCAGTACTTC.

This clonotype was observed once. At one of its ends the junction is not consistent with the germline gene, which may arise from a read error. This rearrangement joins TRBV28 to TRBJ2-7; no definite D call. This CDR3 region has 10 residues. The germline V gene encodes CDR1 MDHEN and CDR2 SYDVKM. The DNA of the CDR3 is TGTGCCAGCAGTTACTACGAGCAGCACTTC. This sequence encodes CASSYYEQHF.